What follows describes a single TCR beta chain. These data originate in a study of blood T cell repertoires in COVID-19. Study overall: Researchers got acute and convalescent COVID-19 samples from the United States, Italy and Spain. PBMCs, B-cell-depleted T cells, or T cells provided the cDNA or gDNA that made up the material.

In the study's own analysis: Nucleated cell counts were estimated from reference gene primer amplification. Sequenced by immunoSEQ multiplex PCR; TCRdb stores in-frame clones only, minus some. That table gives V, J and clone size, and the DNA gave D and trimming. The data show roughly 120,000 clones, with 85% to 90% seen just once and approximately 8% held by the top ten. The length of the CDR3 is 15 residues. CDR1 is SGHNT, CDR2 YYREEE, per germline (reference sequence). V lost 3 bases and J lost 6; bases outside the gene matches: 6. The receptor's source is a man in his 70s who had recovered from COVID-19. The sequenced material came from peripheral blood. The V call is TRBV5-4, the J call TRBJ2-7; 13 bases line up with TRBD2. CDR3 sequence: CASSSGTSGKSEQYF. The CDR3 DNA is TGTGCCAGCAGCTCCGGGACTAGCGGGAAGAGCGAGCAGTACTTC.